This T cell receptor beta chain was found in a study of blood T cell repertoires in COVID-19. Study-wide background: PBMCs, B-cell-depleted T cells, or T cells were the source of the cDNA or gDNA that made up the material.

How the authors handled the data: Using reference gene primer amplification, nucleated cell counts were estimated. Here immunoSEQ multiplex PCR was the method, and the copy in TCRdb shows in-frame clones only, minus some. The DNA was the basis for D and trimming; V, J and clone size are from that table. The sample includes about 170,000 clones, around nine tenths of them seen just once. The sample was peripheral blood. The clonotype originates from a man aged 65-85 years with acute or convalescent COVID-19.

In DNA form, the CDR3 reads TGTGCCAGCAGTCGTCGAAGGGGATGGAACACTGAAGCTTTCTTT. Encoded protein: CASSRRRGWNTEAFF. The chain links TRBV28 to TRBJ1-1; D might be TRBD1 (5 bases). The CDR3 consists of 15 residues. The ends were cut back, 5 bases at V and 1 base at J, with 14 bases in the middle. CDR1 is MDHEN and CDR2 is SYDVKM in the germline V gene. The full variable domain, with the rest looked up from reference TRBV28 and TRBJ1-1, is DVKVTQSSRYLVKRTGEKVFLECVQDMDHENMFWYRQDPGLGLRLIYFSYDVKMKEKGDIPEGYSVSREKKERFSLILESASTNQTSMYLCASSRRRGWNTEAFFGQGTRLTVV.